A selection of T cell receptor beta chains follows, all from one sample in a study of shared clonotypes between healthy human individuals. TCRdb's table, derived via immunoSEQ multiplex PCR, lists solely in-frame clones and lacks some. The sample contains 550,000 to 750,000 clones, over 95% of which appear only once. The sample comprised naive CD8+ T cells sorted from blood. These receptors were collected from a woman aged 30 to 39 in good health. The CDR3 runs from the conserved cysteine through the conserved F or W. The D gene is left open where the match is weak. A row's size may be missing; if present it is once, few, many or a size class.

v_call	clone_size	d_call	j_call	cdr3_nt	cdr3_aa
TRBV27	.	.	TRBJ2-1	TGTGCCAGCAGTTCGGCCTCCGAGGCCCCGTTCCCCTACAATGAGCAGTTCTTC	CASSSASEAPFPYNEQFF
TRBV6-6	.	.	TRBJ2-1	TGTGCCAGCAGTTTTCTAGATGAGCAGTTCTTC	CASSFLDEQFF
TRBV15	.	.	TRBJ2-1	TGTGCCACCAGCAGAGGACAGAATGAGCAGTTCTTC	CATSRGQNEQFF
TRBV6-5	.	TRBD1	TRBJ2-7	TGTGCCAGCAGCCAACAGGGGGCCGGGGAGCAGTACTTC	CASSQQGAGEQYF
TRBV6-5	.	.	TRBJ2-3	TGTGCCAGCAGAGACCTGCACGCAGATACGCAGTATTTT	CASRDLHADTQYF
TRBV27	.	.	TRBJ1-1	TGTGCCAGCAGCCTCTCTGCCACAGGGAGTGCTGAAGCTTTCTTT	CASSLSATGSAEAFF
TRBV12-2	.	.	TRBJ2-1	TGTGCAAGTCGCTTACGGGAGAGCTCCTACAATGAGCAGTTCTTC	CASRLRESSYNEQFF
TRBV27	.	.	TRBJ2-3	TGTGCCAGCAGTTTATCTAGCACAGATACGCAGTATTTT	CASSLSSTDTQYF
TRBV7-2	.	TRBD2	TRBJ2-1	TGTGCCAGCAGCTTAGGGATAGCGGGAGCCGCGAGTGAGCAGTTCTTC	CASSLGIAGAASEQFF
TRBV2	.	TRBD2	TRBJ2-3	TGTGCCAGCAGTGACTCCCTAGCGGGACGAGATACGCAGTATTTT	CASSDSLAGRDTQYF
TRBV29-1	.	TRBD2	TRBJ2-1	TGCAGCGTAGAAGCTAGCGGCTACAATGAGCAGTTCTTC	CSVEASGYNEQFF
TRBV5-1	.	.	TRBJ1-1	TGCGCCAGCAGCCCAACCCCGACAGGAGTGAACACTGAAGCTTTCTTT	CASSPTPTGVNTEAFF
TRBV10-2	.	TRBD2	TRBJ2-7	TGCGCCAGCACCCTGCGGTTAGCGGGAGTCTTAATGTCGTCCTACGAGCAGTACTTC	CASTLRLAGVLMSSYEQYF
TRBV6-5	.	.	TRBJ2-7	TGTGCCAGCAGTTCGTCGTGGCAGGGGAGTTCCTACGAGCAGTACTTC	CASSSSWQGSSYEQYF
TRBV27	.	.	TRBJ2-7	TGTGCCAGCTCGCACGGCTCAACCTACGAGCAGTACTTC	CASSHGSTYEQYF
TRBV27	once	TRBD1	TRBJ1-2	TGTGCCAGCAGTTTGGGACAGACCTATGGCTACACCTTC	CASSLGQTYGYTF
TRBV9	.	TRBD1	TRBJ2-1	TGTGCCAGCAGCCGAGGGGGCAACAATGAGCAGTTCTTC	CASSRGGNNEQFF
TRBV27	.	.	TRBJ1-2	TGTGCCAGCAGTCCGTGGACTGGGAAGCCCCCGAGGGGCTACACCTTC	CASSPWTGKPPRGYTF
TRBV27	once	.	TRBJ2-1	TGTGCCAGCAGTTTAAAACCATACAATGAGCAGTTCTTC	CASSLKPYNEQFF
TRBV9	.	.	TRBJ2-5	TGTGCCAGCAGCGTGGGACGCTCGTCAGAGACCCAGTACTTC	CASSVGRSSETQYF
TRBV4-2	.	.	TRBJ1-6	TGTGCCAGCAGCCAAGCATCCAGCGGGCAAGGCTCCTATAATTCACCCCTCCACTTT	CASSQASSGQGSYNSPLHF
TRBV5-1	once	.	TRBJ2-7	TGCGCCAGCAGACCCACCGCGGACCCCGGTCGGAGATACGAGCAGTACTTC	CASRPTADPGRRYEQYF
TRBV27	.	TRBD1	TRBJ1-2	TGTGCCAGCAGGGGACAGGGCTTCAACTATGGCTACACCTTC	CASRGQGFNYGYTF
TRBV15	.	TRBD1	TRBJ2-1	TGTGCCACCAGCAGGGGGTACCCGACAGGGGGGGATGAGCAGTTCTTC	CATSRGYPTGGDEQFF
TRBV14	.	.	TRBJ2-1	TGTGCCAGCAGCCAAGGTTGGAGCTCCTACAATGAGCAGTTCTTC	CASSQGWSSYNEQFF
TRBV28	once	.	TRBJ2-2	TGTGCCAGCAGTTTATGGGTGAAGGCCGGGGAGCTGTTTTTT	CASSLWVKAGELFF
TRBV19	.	.	TRBJ1-2	TGTGCCAGTAGTATAGTGGCCAGCACTAACTATGGCTACACCTTC	CASSIVASTNYGYTF
TRBV13	.	TRBD2	TRBJ2-1	TGTGCCAGCAGCTTGTGGATTAGCGGGGTCAATGAGCAGTTCTTC	CASSLWISGVNEQFF
TRBV28	.	.	TRBJ2-7	TGTGCCAGCAGTTTAGGAAGAAACGGGGAGTTTACCTACGAGCAGTACTTC	CASSLGRNGEFTYEQYF
TRBV2	.	.	TRBJ2-3	TGTGCCAGCAGTGAATTTATCACAGATACGCAGTATTTT	CASSEFITDTQYF
TRBV5-4	.	.	TRBJ1-2	TGTGCCAGCAGCTTGCAGGATAACTATGGCTACACCTTC	CASSLQDNYGYTF
TRBV7-9	once	.	TRBJ1-1	TGTGCCAGCAGCTTAGTGACAAGGGATGGTGAAGCTTTCTTT	CASSLVTRDGEAFF
TRBV28	.	.	TRBJ1-2	TGTGCCAGCAGTCCGGGGCCGGGATTAGGTTATGGCTACACCTTC	CASSPGPGLGYGYTF
TRBV5-1	.	TRBD1	TRBJ2-3	TGCGCCAGCAGCCCTGGGACAGTAACAGATACGCAGTATTTT	CASSPGTVTDTQYF
TRBV10-3	.	TRBD1	TRBJ2-7	TGTGCCATCAGTGAGACCAGGGGGCTCTCCTACGAGCAGTACTTC	CAISETRGLSYEQYF